The entry below describes one T cell receptor beta chain. Germline assignment: CDR1 LNHNV and CDR2 YYDKDF (reference sequence). V was cut by 1 base and J by 6 bases, with 16 bases left in between. The CDR3 spans 16 residues. Authors' analysis steps: Amplifying reference gene primers gave estimates of nucleated cell counts. Assay: immunoSEQ multiplex PCR; the TCRdb copy retains only in-frame clones and omits some. That table is the source of V, J and clone size, and D and trimming were worked out from the DNA. The repertoire holds 100,000 or so clones, with approximately 92% as singletons. This sample was taken from a study of blood T cell repertoires in COVID-19. Study in general: In each case, the material was cDNA or gDNA derived from T cells, B-cell-depleted T cells, or PBMCs.

This receptor was identified in a man between 70 and 80 years old with acute or convalescent COVID-19. The rearrangement joins TRBV15 to TRBJ2-1; no clear D. Material: peripheral blood. Here the CDR3 DNA reads TGTGCCACCAGCAGAGGAGGTTTAAGTGTTCGCAATGAGCAGTTCTTC. Translating it yields CATSRGGLSVRNEQFF.